Following are 26 T cell receptor beta chains from one sample sequenced in a study of T cell therapy after organ transplantation. TCRdb keeps only in-frame clones here, not all; method: immunoSEQ multiplex PCR. The sample has fewer than 2,000 clones, nearly 90% seen once. Their recognized antigens are unknown. Time point noted: 20-29 weeks after completion of therapy. The sample was CD8+ T cells from blood, taken after autologous CMV-specific T cell therapy. The receptors shown here come from a human patient who had received a solid organ transplant and had CMV disease. Part of the T cells may come from the graft donor.

The chain carries TRBV27 and TRBJ1-2; 11 bases align to TRBD1. With V trimmed by 5 bases and J by 8 bases, 10 bases remained unmatched. This CDR3 has 15 amino acids. Germline CDR1 and CDR2: MNHEY and SMNVEV (reference sequence). The CDR3 loop reads CASSLGGQGARGYTF. The CDR3 nucleotides are TGTGCCAGCAGTCTCGGAGGACAGGGGGCGCGAGGCTACACCTTC.

The V gene is TRBV11-2, the J gene TRBJ2-5; D remains ambiguous. V dropped 2 bases and J dropped 5 bases, with 9 bases sitting between them. The germline V gene encodes CDR1 SGHAT and CDR2 FQNNGV. The CDR3 totals 13 residues. The DNA for the CDR3 is TGTGCCAGCAGCTTACCTCCCCCCGAGACCCAGTACTTC. Translating gives CASSLPPPETQYF.

This clone was detected once. J is TRBJ2-7 and V is TRBV11-2; D remains unclear. V shed 1 base and J shed 3 bases, with 10 bases lying between them. Germline V lookup: CDR1 SGHAT, CDR2 FQNNGV. CDR3 length equals 14 residues. The CDR3 region has the DNA TGTGCCAGCAGCTTAGCACCAGCAAACTACGAGCAGTACTTC. This sequence encodes CASSLAPANYEQYF.

The CDR3 spells CASSLTTGATGELFF. CDR3 DNA sequence: TGTGCCAGCAGCTTAACTACAGGGGCCACCGGGGAGCTGTTTTTT. The rearrangement uses TRBV7-8 and TRBJ2-2, with TRBD1 matching 7 bases. Germline CDR1 reads SGHVS; CDR2 reads FQNEAQ. The CDR3 has 15 amino acids. With 2 bases clipped from V and 4 bases from J, the junction kept 4 bases outside the gene matches.

The chain's CDR3 is CASSQDPLGNYGYTF. CDR3 in DNA: TGCGCCAGCAGCCAAGATCCGCTGGGAAACTATGGCTACACCTTC. The chain couples TRBV4-1 to TRBJ1-2; no clear D. This CDR3 contains 15 residues. Trimming removed 0 bases at V and 2 bases at J, with 10 bases between. Germline CDR1 and CDR2: MGHRA and YSYEKL.

The chain combines TRBV6-7 with TRBJ1-2, with 8 bases fitting TRBD1. TRBV6-7 is marked as an open reading frame, function uncertain. CDR3 length equals 17 residues. Trimming took 7 bases from V and 1 from J; bases not matched to a gene: 14. The CDR3 DNA reads as TGTGCCAGCACTAACTCACAGGGGGAGCTAGGTAACTATGGCTACACCTTC. The encoded protein is CASTNSQGELGNYGYTF.

The chain combines TRBV30 with TRBJ2-5; D is ambiguous. Germline V gene lookup returns CDR1 GTSNPN and CDR2 SVGIG (reference sequence). Trimming removed 2 bases from V and 2 bases from J, with 12 bases in between. This CDR3 is built from 14 residues. The CDR3 sequence: CAWSSWGRQETQYF. The CDR3, as DNA: TGTGCCTGGAGTAGTTGGGGTAGGCAAGAGACCCAGTACTTC.

The rearrangement links TRBV7-8 to TRBJ2-1; D is unresolved. The V and J ends lost 5 bases and 2 bases respectively, with 16 bases between them. The CDR3 totals 16 residues. Germline CDR1 SGHVS, CDR2 FQNEAQ. The CDR3 nucleotides read TGTGCCAGCAGCCCAAGGACCGCCCCACCCTACAATGAGCAGTTCTTC. This encodes CASSPRTAPPYNEQFF. The full variable domain, its missing parts supplied by reference TRBV7-8 and TRBJ2-1, is GAGVSQSPRYKVAKRGQDVALRCDPISGHVSLFWYQQALGQGPEFLTYFQNEAQLDKSGLPSDRFFAERPEGSVSTLKIQRTQQEDSAVYLCASSPRTAPPYNEQFFGPGTRLTVL.

V usage is TRBV27 and J usage is TRBJ1-5; 7 bases line up with TRBD1. Germline CDR1 and CDR2: MNHEY and SMNVEV (reference sequence). This CDR3 contains 14 residues. Losses at the gene ends were 8 bases for V and 3 bases for J; bases not matched to a gene: 7. Here the CDR3 reads CASGYRGDNQPQHF. The CDR3 region has the DNA TGTGCCAGCGGATACAGGGGTGACAATCAGCCCCAGCATTTT.

In nucleotides, the CDR3 is TGTGCCAGCAGTACATGGGGGATTCTAGCCAAAAACATTCAGTACTTC. Its protein product is CASSTWGILAKNIQYF. The chain uses TRBV27 and TRBJ2-4; perhaps D is TRBD1 or TRBD2 (5 bases each). The CDR3 extends over 16 amino acids. V was cut by 5 bases and J by 0 bases, with 14 bases left in between. CDR1 is MNHEY, CDR2 SMNVEV, per germline (reference sequence).

The chain joins TRBV11-1 to TRBJ2-3, with D perhaps matching TRBD1 or TRBD2 (5 bases each). V was shortened by 5 bases and J by 0 bases, with 12 bases between the two germline ends. The CDR3 sequence is 15 residues long. Germline CDR1 SGHAT, CDR2 FQDESV (reference sequence). CDR3 DNA sequence: TGTGCCAGCAGCCCAGGGACGGCTAGCACAGATACGCAGTATTTT. Its protein product is CASSPGTASTDTQYF.

The chain employs TRBV27 and TRBJ2-1; 12 bases are a match to TRBD1. CDR1 and CDR2 from the germline V gene are MNHEY and SMNVEV (reference sequence). The CDR3 covers 15 residues. The V and J ends lost 4 bases and 7 bases, in that order; junction bases with no gene match: 5. The CDR3 DNA reads TGTGCCAGCAGTTCCGGGACAGGGGGCCGGAATGAGCAGTTCTTC. Translated: CASSSGTGGRNEQFF.

CDR3 loop: CASSQDHSDGYTF. The CDR3 DNA sequence: TGCGCCAGCAGCCAAGATCACAGTGATGGCTACACCTTC. The V call is TRBV4-1, the J call TRBJ1-2, with D hard to call. In germline, CDR1 is MGHRA, CDR2 YSYEKL. The CDR3 consists of 13 residues. V lost 0 bases and J 6 bases, leaving 8 bases between the germline ends.

This chain connects TRBV4-3 to TRBJ2-7; 8 bases map to TRBD2. This CDR3 spans 17 amino acids. Germline CDR1 is LGHNA and CDR2 is YSLEER. Trimming removed 0 bases from V and 6 bases from J; junction bases left unmatched: 13. CDR3 bases: TGCGCCAGCAGCCAAGATGAGGGGCGGACTAGCATCCCCGAGCAGTACTTC. Amino acids: CASSQDEGRTSIPEQYF.

The rearrangement links TRBV5-6 to TRBJ2-5, with no clear D. This CDR3 region has 12 residues. Per germline, CDR1 SGHDT and CDR2 YYEEEE. Trimming shortened V by 0 bases and J by 5 bases, and 5 bases separated the two germline ends. CDR3 protein: CASSLEGETQYF. DNA for the CDR3: TGTGCCAGCAGCTTGGAAGGGGAGACCCAGTACTTC.

The chain couples TRBV6-6 to TRBJ2-2; no clear D. The V end was cut by 2 bases, the J end by 3 bases, with 4 bases between. The germline CDR1 and CDR2 sequences are MNHNY and SVGAGI (reference sequence). The CDR3 is made up of 13 amino acids. CDR3 nucleotides: TGTGCCAGCAGTTACAAAGACACCGGGGAGCTGTTTTTT. This translates into CASSYKDTGELFF.

The rearrangement uses TRBV6-1 and TRBJ2-5, with D uncertain. V lost 6 bases to trimming and J lost 0 bases, with 14 bases between them. Germline loops: CDR1 MNHNS, CDR2 SASEGT. The CDR3 has 15 residues. The CDR3, as DNA: TGTGCCAGCAGCTCTGCGGCAGGAGACCAAGAGACCCAGTACTTC. Residues: CASSSAAGDQETQYF.

This clone was observed a handful of times. J is TRBJ1-2 and V is TRBV28, with D unclear. The V and J ends lost 6 bases and 6 bases respectively, with 14 bases between them. This CDR3 region has 13 residues. The germline gives CDR1 MDHEN, CDR2 SYDVKM. CDR3 region: CASSDGRVNGYTF. The CDR3 DNA sequence: TGTGCCAGCAGCGACGGACGGGTAAATGGCTACACCTTC.

The rearrangement links TRBV11-3 to TRBJ1-2; D gene ambiguous. The CDR3 contains 12 residues. CDR1 and CDR2 from the germline V gene are SGHNT and YENEEA. The V and J ends lost 3 bases and 4 bases respectively, with 6 bases between them. CDR3 sequence (DNA): TGTGCCAGCAGCTTCGAGGTCTATGGCTACACCTTC. Its protein is CASSFEVYGYTF.

The rearrangement joins TRBV7-9 to TRBJ2-7, with D hard to call. Germline lookup yields CDR1 SEHNR and CDR2 FQNEAQ (reference sequence). Trimming pared 3 bases from V and 3 bases from J, leaving 6 bases between. The CDR3 has 12 residues. CDR3 region: CASSFGDYEQYF. CDR3 bases: TGTGCCAGCAGCTTTGGGGACTACGAGCAGTACTTC.

The chain combines TRBV4-1 with TRBJ1-1; maybe TRBD1 (6 bases). The CDR3 covers 16 residues. Germline V gene data show CDR1 as MGHRA and CDR2 as YSYEKL. With 3 bases removed from V and 2 bases from J, the gap between germline ends came to 16 bases. CDR3 bases: TGCGCCAGCAGCCACCAGGGAGGGGGGGGAAACACTGAAGCTTTCTTT. Translation: CASSHQGGGGNTEAFF.

This clone was counted a single time. This rearrangement joins TRBV28 to TRBJ1-1; no clear D gene. V was cut by 4 bases and J by 6 bases, with 12 bases left in between. The CDR3 consists of 13 residues. Germline V CDR1 and CDR2: MDHEN, SYDVKM. The CDR3 region is CASSSTGYPEAFF. CDR3 sequence (DNA): TGTGCCAGCAGTTCAACTGGTTACCCTGAAGCTTTCTTT.

This clone has a handful of counts. The V call is TRBV5-6, the J call TRBJ1-2; TRBD1 matches at 7 bases. The CDR3 has 13 amino acids. With V trimmed by 0 bases and J by 5 bases, 1 base remained unmatched. CDR1 is SGHDT, CDR2 YYEEEE, per germline. The CDR3 loop is CASSLGTGYGYTF. CDR3 sequence (DNA): TGTGCCAGCAGCTTGGGGACAGGATATGGCTACACCTTC.

For this clone: The sample carries other DNA sequences with the same CDR3. The gene calls are TRBV29-1 and TRBJ1-2; the D is unclear. The CDR3 loop spans 14 amino acids. The ends were cut back, 1 base at V and 8 bases at J, with 17 bases in the middle. In germline, CDR1 is SQVTM, CDR2 ANQGSEA. The CDR3 here is CSVEGPTGFEGYTF. Here the CDR3 DNA reads TGCAGCGTTGAAGGCCCAACGGGGTTTGAGGGCTACACCTTC. Drawing the rest from reference TRBV29-1 and TRBJ1-2, the complete variable domain is SAVISQKPSRDICQRGTSLTIQCQVDSQVTMMFWYRQQPGQSLTLIATANQGSEATYESGFVIDKFPISRPNLTFSTLTVSNMSPEDSSIYLCSVEGPTGFEGYTFGSGTRLTVV.

J is TRBJ1-1 and V is TRBV4-2; no clear D. V shed 5 bases and J shed 7 bases, with 8 bases lying between them. There are 11 residues in the CDR3. Germline V gives CDR1 LGHNA, CDR2 YNFKEQ. CDR3 in amino acids: CASSLAGEAFF. The CDR3 DNA is TGTGCCAGCAGCTTGGCTGGTGAAGCTTTCTTT.

The gene calls are TRBV9 and TRBJ1-4; 11 bases agree with TRBD1. The CDR3 runs to 15 residues. Germline-derived CDR1 and CDR2 are SGDLS and YYNGEE. Germline trimming cut 2 bases from V and 7 bases from J; bases unmatched to any gene: 4. CDR3 nucleotide sequence: TGTGCCAGCAGCGTCTCGGGACAGGGGGGTGAAAAACTGTTTTTT. Encoded protein: CASSVSGQGGEKLFF.